This entry lists 19 T cell receptor beta chains sequenced from one sample in a study of OX40 agonist ivuxolimab in advanced cancers. The repertoire was sequenced with immunoSEQ multiplex PCR; TCRdb's copy has only in-frame clones and lacks some. The sample has about 83,000 clones, about 88% seen once. The sequencing here drew on CD4+ or CD8+ T cells sorted from blood, taken in a trial of the OX40 agonist ivuxolimab. The receptor set was obtained from an adult with an advanced solid tumor such as melanoma, head and neck, liver or kidney cancer.

The rearrangement uses TRBV5-1 and TRBJ2-3; D tentatively fits TRBD1 or TRBD2 (6 bases each). This CDR3 spans 15 amino acids. V lost 0 bases and J lost 3, with 11 bases in between. From germline, CDR1 is SGHRS and CDR2 YFSETQ. CDR3 in amino acids: CASSLVSGATDTQYF. The CDR3 nucleotides read TGCGCCAGCAGCTTGGTCTCGGGGGCTACAGATACGCAGTATTTT.

This chain links TRBV7-2 with TRBJ2-5; TRBD1 matches 10 bases. This CDR3 has 15 amino acids. The V segment lost 5 bases and the J segment 6 bases; nucleotides outside the gene matches: 9. CDR1 is SGHTA and CDR2 is FQGNSA in the germline V gene. The DNA for the CDR3 is TGTGCCAGCAGCCCACCCGGGACAGGGGTAAAGACCCAGTACTTC. This encodes CASSPPGTGVKTQYF.

This chain connects TRBV18 to TRBJ1-4; D is uncertain. Between the trimmed V and J ends, which lost 3 bases and 8 bases, there was a span of 10 bases. Germline lookup yields CDR1 KGHSH and CDR2 LQKENI. The CDR3 totals 13 residues. The CDR3, as DNA: TGTGCCAGCTCACCCCAGGCGAGGGAAAAACTGTTTTTT. Translated, it gives CASSPQAREKLFF.

The chain recombines TRBV7-6 with TRBJ2-1; D might be TRBD1 or TRBD2, each matching 5 bases. This CDR3 has 16 residues. The germline V gene encodes CDR1 SGHVS and CDR2 FNYEAQ. The V and J ends lost 3 bases and 0 bases respectively, with 12 bases between them. The CDR3 DNA follows: TGTGCCAGCAGCTTCCAGGGAGCGAGCTCCTACAATGAGCAGTTCTTC. Encoded protein: CASSFQGASSYNEQFF.

The CDR3 loop reads CASSDRASSGEQFF. CDR3 DNA: TGTGCCAGCAGCGACCGGGCGTCCTCTGGGGAGCAGTTCTTC. The rearrangement uses TRBV9 and TRBJ2-1; D is unresolved. CDR3 length: 14 residues. Germline CDR1 reads SGDLS; CDR2 reads YYNGEE. V lost 3 bases to trimming and J lost 10 bases, with 17 bases between them.

The DNA of the CDR3 is TGTGCCAGCAGCGTAGAGGGGGGGAGAGAGACCCAGTACTTC. It translates to CASSVEGGRETQYF. The genes are TRBV9 and TRBJ2-5; TRBD2 is a possible D gene (7 bases). Trimming shortened V by 0 bases and J by 4 bases, and 10 bases separated the two germline ends. The CDR3 is 14 residues long. The V gene's germline CDR1 is SGDLS and CDR2 YYNGEE.

The chain links TRBV18 to TRBJ2-7; TRBD2 matches 9 bases. The CDR3 has 14 residues. The germline V gene has CDR1 KGHSH and CDR2 LQKENI. With V trimmed by 4 bases and J by 2 bases, 3 bases remained unmatched. This chain's CDR3 is CASSRGRATYEQYF. CDR3 in DNA: TGTGCCAGCTCACGCGGGAGGGCCACCTACGAGCAGTACTTC.

In this sample, this clone turned up once. The V gene is TRBV14, the J gene TRBJ1-1; possible D gene TRBD1, 6 bases. V gave up 2 bases and J gave up 4 bases, with 8 bases separating them. From germline, CDR1 is SGHDN and CDR2 FVKESK. The CDR3 is 13 residues long. The CDR3 DNA reads as TGTGCCAGCAGCCAACAGGGGCCCACTGAAGCTTTCTTT. The encoded protein is CASSQQGPTEAFF.

The rearrangement uses TRBV4-2 and TRBJ2-3, with TRBD2 identical over 7 bases. The V and J ends lost 7 bases and 0 bases, in that order; junction bases with no gene match: 10. Germline lookup yields CDR1 LGHNA and CDR2 YNFKEQ. CDR3 size: 16 residues. CDR3 bases: TGTGCCAGCACCCCAGGCGGGAGTGCTAGCACAGATACGCAGTATTTT. It codes for CASTPGGSASTDTQYF.

The rearrangement uses TRBV19 and TRBJ2-5; TRBD2 matches at 9 bases. Germline assignment: CDR1 LNHDA and CDR2 SQIVND (reference sequence). With 3 bases clipped from V and 4 bases from J, the junction kept 6 bases outside the gene matches. This CDR3 has 15 residues. The CDR3 reads CASSIALAGTETQYF. CDR3 coding DNA: TGTGCCAGTAGTATTGCGCTAGCGGGAACAGAGACCCAGTACTTC.

The rearrangement uses TRBV7-9 and TRBJ1-1; D may be TRBD1 (6 bases). V was clipped by 4 bases and J by 3 bases, with 15 bases between them. CDR1 and CDR2 from the germline V gene are SEHNR and FQNEAQ (reference sequence). This CDR3 is built from 15 residues. The CDR3 here is CASSWLAGADTEAFF. The CDR3 DNA is TGTGCCAGCAGCTGGCTGGCAGGGGCGGACACTGAAGCTTTCTTT.

This clone was seen just once. This chain links TRBV6-1 with TRBJ2-7, with 7 positions matching TRBD1. CDR1 MNHNS and CDR2 SASEGT come from the germline V gene. V shed 6 bases and J 0 bases; nucleotides not matched to a gene: 8. The CDR3 has 15 residues. The DNA for the CDR3 is TGTGCCAGCAGAAGGGACAGCCTCGGCTCCTACGAGCAGTACTTC. Its protein is CASRRDSLGSYEQYF.

The chain carries TRBV6-1 and TRBJ2-3; 8 bases are shared with TRBD1. The CDR3 is made up of 12 amino acids. With V trimmed by 2 bases and J by 14 bases, 6 bases remained unmatched. The germline V gene encodes CDR1 MNHNS and CDR2 SASEGT. CDR3 in DNA: TGTGCCAGCAGTGAAAGGACAGGGTCATCGTATTTT. It codes for CASSERTGSSYF.

Comments on this clone: This sample also contains other DNA sequences that code for the same CDR3. This chain joins TRBV2 and TRBJ1-2; a possible D gene is TRBD1 (5 bases). The CDR3 has 14 amino acids. V lost 3 bases and J 4 bases, leaving 12 bases between the germline ends. Germline V gene data show CDR1 as SNHLY and CDR2 as FYNNEI. CDR3 coding DNA: TGTGCCAGCAGTGAGGGGCCGGGCGGCTATGGCTACACCTTC. It encodes CASSEGPGGYGYTF.

This clone was seen only a few times. The CDR3 region is CAWGQAENREAFF. In DNA, the CDR3 is TGTGCCTGGGGACAGGCTGAAAACAGAGAAGCTTTCTTT. V is TRBV30 and J is TRBJ1-1; 7 nucleotides line up with TRBD1. In germline, CDR1 is GTSNPN, CDR2 SVGIG (reference sequence). This CDR3 region has 13 residues. Trimming took 5 bases from V and 8 from J; bases not matched to a gene: 11.

The chain employs TRBV5-1 and TRBJ2-5, with a weak D call TRBD1 (5 bases). CDR1 is SGHRS, CDR2 YFSETQ, per germline. The CDR3 loop spans 13 amino acids. Between the trimmed V and J ends, which lost 0 bases and 5 bases, there was a span of 8 bases. In DNA form, the CDR3 reads TGCGCCAGCAGCTTGGCAGGGCCCGAGACCCAGTACTTC. Protein sequence: CASSLAGPETQYF. Full variable domain (remainder filled in from reference TRBV5-1 and TRBJ2-5): KAGVTQTPRYLIKTRGQQVTLSCSPISGHRSVSWYQQTPGQGLQFLFEYFSETQRNKGNFPGRFSGRQFSNSRSEMNVSTLELGDSALYLCASSLAGPETQYFGPGTRLLVL.

The chain recombines TRBV5-1 with TRBJ2-5; D tentatively reads TRBD1 or TRBD2 (6 bases each). The CDR3 spans 14 residues. V was pared by 2 bases and J by 3 bases, with 11 bases between. Germline CDR1 and CDR2: SGHRS and YFSETQ. The CDR3 DNA follows: TGCGCCAGCAGCTTTCGGGGGCGAAAAGAGACCCAGTACTTC. Translation gives CASSFRGRKETQYF.

The V call is TRBV7-8, the J call TRBJ2-3, with 8 bases fitting TRBD2. Germline CDR1 SGHVS, CDR2 FQNEAQ. The length of the CDR3 is 13 residues. Trimming cost V 10 bases and J 1 base; bases outside gene matches: 4. CDR3 region: CAKSGGRTDTQYF. The DNA for the CDR3 is TGTGCCAAGAGCGGGGGCCGCACAGATACGCAGTATTTT.

This clone was seen a few times. This chain connects TRBV4-2 to TRBJ1-2; 7 nucleotides agree with TRBD1. CDR1 LGHNA and CDR2 YNFKEQ come from the germline V gene. This CDR3 has 14 amino acids. V was pared by 3 bases and J by 0 bases, with 1 base of the junction left unmatched. CDR3: CASSHGTANYGYTF. CDR3 in DNA: TGTGCCAGCAGCCATGGGACAGCTAACTATGGCTACACCTTC.